A single sample gave rise to the 17 T cell receptor beta chains below, sequenced in a study of T cell repertoires in cytomegalovirus infection. The antigens these receptors bind are not known. TCRdb used MiXCR to reprocess the reads, holding one entry per CDR3 protein. The sample includes about 890,000 distinct CDR3 sequences, around 31% of them seen just once. The source was cultured CD8+ T cells from PBMCs, collected from culture after CMV antigen stimulation. These receptor sequences come from a human donor in good health (CMV status not recorded). Some clones in this sample may be carry-over from other donors' samples.

This clonotype was detected only a few times. This rearrangement joins TRBV5-4 to TRBJ2-3; 7 bases fit TRBD1. The germline V gene encodes CDR1 SGHNT and CDR2 YYREEE (reference sequence). Trimming cost V 2 bases and J 2 bases; bases outside gene matches: 11. The CDR3 sequence is 17 residues long. The CDR3: CASSFTPGQRDTDTQYF. CDR3 coding DNA: TGTGCCAGCAGCTTTACACCGGGACAGCGCGACACAGATACGCAGTATTTT.

The chain recombines TRBV7-9 with TRBJ1-4; no clear D gene. Trimming left V 4 bases short and J 9 bases short, with 18 bases between. CDR1 SEHNR and CDR2 FQNEAQ come from the germline V gene (reference sequence). This CDR3 comprises 15 residues. The CDR3 sequence is CASSSPGIWGKKLFF. In DNA, the CDR3 is TGTGCCAGCAGCTCCCCCGGGATTTGGGGTAAAAAACTGTTTTTT.

This clonotype has just one count. V and J are TRBV20-1 and TRBJ1-2; possible D gene TRBD1, 6 bases. The CDR3 covers 14 residues. The ends were cut back, 5 bases at V and 5 bases at J, with 18 bases in the middle. Germline-derived CDR1 and CDR2 are DFQATT and SNEGSKA (reference sequence). CDR3 loop: CSAGGSQGLYGYTF. The CDR3, as DNA: TGCAGTGCTGGGGGTTCACAGGGCCTATATGGCTACACCTTC.

The rearrangement joins TRBV7-9 to TRBJ2-5; 8 bases align to TRBD2. This CDR3 is 15 amino acids long. The ends lost 4 bases at V and 3 bases at J; junction bases unmatched: 7. In germline, CDR1 is SEHNR, CDR2 FQNEAQ (reference sequence). The CDR3 sequence: CASSSTSAEEETQYF. The CDR3 nucleotides read TGTGCCAGCAGCTCGACTAGCGCCGAGGAAGAGACCCAGTACTTC.

The V and J genes are TRBV7-2 and TRBJ2-5, with a tentative D call TRBD2 (5 bases). The CDR3 has 16 amino acids. Trimming removed 5 bases at V and 2 bases at J, with 18 bases between. Germline CDR1 reads SGHTA; CDR2 reads FQGNSA. CDR3 DNA sequence: TGTGCCAGCAGCCATGAGGGAGTCCTCCGTCAAGAGACCCAGTACTTC. Translated: CASSHEGVLRQETQYF.

V gene TRBV12-5 combines with J gene TRBJ1-5; a weak D match, TRBD1 (6 bases). The CDR3 contains 14 residues. Germline V gene data show CDR1 as LGHNT and CDR2 as FRNRAP. V was cut by 1 base and J by 2 bases, with 6 bases left in between. The CDR3 loop reads CASGLAGGNQPQHF. The CDR3 DNA sequence: TGTGCTAGTGGTTTGGCAGGGGGCAATCAGCCCCAGCATTTT.

This clonotype was counted many times. This sequence joins TRBV5-6 and TRBJ2-5; D not certain. CDR1 and CDR2 from the germline V gene are SGHDT and YYEEEE. The CDR3 extends over 14 amino acids. Trimming pared 4 bases from V and 0 bases from J, leaving 10 bases between. This CDR3 reads CASSLSMDQETQYF. CDR3 in DNA: TGTGCCAGCAGCCTATCTATGGACCAAGAGACCCAGTACTTC.

This clonotype was observed a few times. V usage is TRBV27 and J usage is TRBJ1-1; the D gene is possibly TRBD1 (5 bases). The germline gives CDR1 MNHEY, CDR2 SMNVEV (reference sequence). V lost 0 bases and J lost 6, with 23 bases in between. CDR3 size: 18 residues. CDR3 residues: CASSLSSYTGTRGPEAFF. CDR3 sequence (DNA): TGTGCCAGCAGTTTATCCTCTTATACCGGGACCCGTGGACCTGAAGCTTTCTTT.

This clonotype was found many times. The chain couples TRBV7-6 to TRBJ2-7, with D perhaps given as TRBD1 or TRBD2 (5 bases each). The CDR3 length is 14 residues. V gave up 3 bases and J gave up 7 bases, with 16 bases separating them. CDR1 is SGHVS, CDR2 FNYEAQ, per germline. Here the CDR3 reads CASSFGGPGSEQYF. CDR3 bases: TGTGCCAGCAGCTTTGGGGGACCGGGGTCGGAGCAGTACTTC.

The genes are TRBV4-3 and TRBJ1-6, with unresolved D. V shed 0 bases and J shed 10 bases, with 25 bases lying between them. The CDR3 has 19 amino acids. Per germline, CDR1 LGHNA and CDR2 YSLEER. The CDR3 DNA reads as TGCGCCAGCAGCCAAGATCAGCCAGGCATCTCCCTGGAGGGATCACCCCTCCACTTT. Its protein is CASSQDQPGISLEGSPLHF.

Ten or more counts support this clonotype. CDR3 sequence reads: CASSPGQFEAFF. The CDR3 DNA reads as TGTGCCAGCAGCCCGGGACAGTTTGAAGCTTTCTTT. The rearrangement uses TRBV7-9 and TRBJ1-1, with 7 bases lining up with TRBD1. With V trimmed by 5 bases and J by 7 bases, 4 bases remained unmatched. Germline lookup yields CDR1 SEHNR and CDR2 FQNEAQ (reference sequence). This CDR3 spans 12 amino acids. The full variable domain, in which reference TRBV7-9 and TRBJ1-1 provide the parts outside the CDR3, is DTGVSQNPRHKITKRGQNVTFRCDPISEHNRLYWYRQTLGQGPEFLTYFQNEAQLEKSRLLSDRFSAERPKGSFSTLEIQRTEQGDSAMYLCASSPGQFEAFFGQGTRLTVV.

The chain is built from TRBV11-3 and TRBJ2-3; 11 bases map to TRBD2. The CDR3 extends over 16 amino acids. Germline values: CDR1 SGHNT, CDR2 YENEEA. With V trimmed by 1 base and J by 5 bases, 5 bases remained unmatched. DNA of the CDR3: TGTGCCAGCAGCTTAGGTCCTAGCGGGGGGCAAGATACGCAGTATTTT. This codes for CASSLGPSGGQDTQYF.

This clonotype was counted many times. The rearrangement links TRBV7-2 to TRBJ1-1, with D perhaps matching TRBD1 (6 bases). Trimming removed 3 bases from V and 1 base from J, with 9 bases in between. Per the germline V gene, CDR1 is SGHTA and CDR2 is FQGNSA. The CDR3 loop spans 14 amino acids. The CDR3 is CASSLRGANTEAFF. For the CDR3, the DNA is TGTGCCAGCAGCTTGCGGGGGGCGAACACTGAAGCTTTCTTT.

The chain links TRBV24-1 to TRBJ2-4; D is undetermined. Trimming stripped 5 bases from V and 3 bases from J, with 16 bases between. CDR3 length equals 16 residues. Germline V CDR1 and CDR2: KGHDR, SFDVKD. The CDR3 region is CATSGPSAADKNIQYF. As DNA, the CDR3 is TGTGCCACCAGTGGTCCTAGTGCGGCTGACAAAAACATTCAGTACTTC.

This clonotype was counted a few times. The rearrangement uses TRBV4-1 and TRBJ1-1; unclear D gene. This CDR3 is built from 16 residues. The ends were cut back, 0 bases at V and 0 bases at J, with 11 bases in the middle. Germline V CDR1 and CDR2: MGHRA, YSYEKL. The chain's CDR3 is CASSQDLPEMNTEAFF. In nucleotides, the CDR3 is TGCGCCAGCAGCCAAGATTTGCCAGAAATGAACACTGAAGCTTTCTTT.

This chain links TRBV27 with TRBJ1-1, with D perhaps TRBD1 (5 bases). Germline CDR1 and CDR2: MNHEY and SMNVEV (reference sequence). Between the trimmed V and J ends, which lost 6 bases and 0 bases, there was a span of 14 bases. The CDR3 is made up of 15 amino acids. CDR3 coding DNA: TGTGCCAGCAGCCTTCGGGACGGCATGAACACTGAAGCTTTCTTT. It codes for CASSLRDGMNTEAFF.

The gene calls are TRBV9 and TRBJ2-1, with D maybe TRBD2 (6 bases). Trimming removed 3 bases from V and 6 bases from J, with 16 bases in between. The CDR3 spans 15 residues. CDR1 and CDR2 (germline): SGDLS, YYNGEE. The CDR3 DNA sequence: TGTGCCAGCAGCGGCTTGGACCAGGGAGGCAATGAGCAGTTCTTC. It is translated as CASSGLDQGGNEQFF.